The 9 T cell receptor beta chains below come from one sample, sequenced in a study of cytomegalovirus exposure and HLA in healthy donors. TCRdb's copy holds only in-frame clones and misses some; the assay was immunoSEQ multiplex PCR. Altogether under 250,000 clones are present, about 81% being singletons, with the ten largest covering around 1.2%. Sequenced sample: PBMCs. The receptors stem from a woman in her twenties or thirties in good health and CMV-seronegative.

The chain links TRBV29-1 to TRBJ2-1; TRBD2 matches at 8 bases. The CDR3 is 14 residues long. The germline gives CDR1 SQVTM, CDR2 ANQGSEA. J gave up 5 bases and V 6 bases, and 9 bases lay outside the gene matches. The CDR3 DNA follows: TGCAGCGTGAGACTAGCGAGGATTAACAATGAGCAGTTCTTC. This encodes CSVRLARINNEQFF.

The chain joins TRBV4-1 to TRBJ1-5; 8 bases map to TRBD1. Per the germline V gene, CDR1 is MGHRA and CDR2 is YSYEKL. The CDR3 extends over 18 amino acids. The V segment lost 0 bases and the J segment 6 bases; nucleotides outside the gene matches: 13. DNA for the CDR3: TGCGCCAGCAGCCAAGATACGAGAGACAGGGGAACTCGTCAGCCCCAGCATTTT. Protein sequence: CASSQDTRDRGTRQPQHF.

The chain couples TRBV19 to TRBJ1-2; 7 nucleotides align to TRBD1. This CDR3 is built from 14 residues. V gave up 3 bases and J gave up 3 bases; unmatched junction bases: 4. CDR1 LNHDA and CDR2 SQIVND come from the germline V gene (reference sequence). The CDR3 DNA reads TGTGCCAGTAGTATGACAGGGTGGTACTATGGCTACACCTTC. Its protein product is CASSMTGWYYGYTF.

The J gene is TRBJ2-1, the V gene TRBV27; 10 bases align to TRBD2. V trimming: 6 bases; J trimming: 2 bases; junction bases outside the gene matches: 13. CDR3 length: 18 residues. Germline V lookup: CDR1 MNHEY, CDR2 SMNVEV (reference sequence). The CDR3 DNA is TGTGCCAGCAGGGCCCGGGCTAGCGGGGGTATCACCTACAATGAGCAGTTCTTC. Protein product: CASRARASGGITYNEQFF.

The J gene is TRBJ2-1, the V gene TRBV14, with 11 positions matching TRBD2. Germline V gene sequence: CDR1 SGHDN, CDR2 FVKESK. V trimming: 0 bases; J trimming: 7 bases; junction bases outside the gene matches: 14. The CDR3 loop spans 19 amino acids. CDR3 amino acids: CASSQDLGLAGGQANEQFF. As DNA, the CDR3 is TGTGCCAGCAGCCAAGATCTCGGGCTAGCGGGAGGTCAGGCGAATGAGCAGTTCTTC.

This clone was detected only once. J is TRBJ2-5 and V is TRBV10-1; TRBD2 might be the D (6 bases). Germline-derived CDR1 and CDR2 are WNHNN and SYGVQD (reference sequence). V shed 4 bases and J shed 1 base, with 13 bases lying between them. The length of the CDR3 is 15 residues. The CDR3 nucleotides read TGCGCCAGCAGTGGGATCGGAGGGGCCCAAGAGACCCAGTACTTC. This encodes CASSGIGGAQETQYF.

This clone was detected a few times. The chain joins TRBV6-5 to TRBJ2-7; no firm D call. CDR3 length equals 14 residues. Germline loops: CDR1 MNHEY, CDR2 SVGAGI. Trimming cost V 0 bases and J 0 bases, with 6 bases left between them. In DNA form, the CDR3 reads TGTGCCAGCAGTTACTCGAGGTCCTCCTACGAGCAGTACTTC. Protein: CASSYSRSSYEQYF.

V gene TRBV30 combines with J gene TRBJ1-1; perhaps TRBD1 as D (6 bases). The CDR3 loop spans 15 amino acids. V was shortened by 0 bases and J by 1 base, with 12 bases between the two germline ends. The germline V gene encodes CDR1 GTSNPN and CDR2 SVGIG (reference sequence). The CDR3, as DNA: TGTGCCTGGAGTGTAAAGGGGGTACCGAACACTGAAGCTTTCTTT. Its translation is CAWSVKGVPNTEAFF.

The CDR3 region has the DNA TGCGCCAGCAGCCCCCGGGGGGCAGGTGGGAACTATGGCTACACCTTC. This gives the protein CASSPRGAGGNYGYTF. V usage is TRBV5-1 and J usage is TRBJ1-2; weak D call: TRBD1 (6 bases). The length of the CDR3 is 16 residues. Trimming cost V 4 bases and J 2 bases, with 18 bases left between them. From germline, CDR1 is SGHRS and CDR2 YFSETQ.